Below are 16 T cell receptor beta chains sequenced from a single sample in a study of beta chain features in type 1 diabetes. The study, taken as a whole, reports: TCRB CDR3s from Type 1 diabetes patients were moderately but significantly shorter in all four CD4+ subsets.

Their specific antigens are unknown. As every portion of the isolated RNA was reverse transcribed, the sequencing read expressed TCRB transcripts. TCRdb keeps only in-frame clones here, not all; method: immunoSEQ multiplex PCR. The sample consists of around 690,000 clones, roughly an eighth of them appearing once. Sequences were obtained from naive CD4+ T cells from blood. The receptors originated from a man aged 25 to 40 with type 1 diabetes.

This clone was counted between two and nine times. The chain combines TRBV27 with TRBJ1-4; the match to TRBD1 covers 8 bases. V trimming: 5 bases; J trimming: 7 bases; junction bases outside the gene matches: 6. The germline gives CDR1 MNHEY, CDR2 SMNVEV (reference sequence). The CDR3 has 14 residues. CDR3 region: CASSTTGEGEKLFF. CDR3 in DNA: TGTGCCAGCAGTACGACAGGGGAGGGTGAAAAACTGTTTTTT.

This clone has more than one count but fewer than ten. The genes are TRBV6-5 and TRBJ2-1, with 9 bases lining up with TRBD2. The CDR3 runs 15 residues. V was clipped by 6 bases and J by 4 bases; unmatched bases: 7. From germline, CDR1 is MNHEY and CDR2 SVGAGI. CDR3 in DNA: TGTGCCAGCAGCTTAGCGGGGGACCTATACAATGAGCAGTTCTTC. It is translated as CASSLAGDLYNEQFF.

CDR3 bases: TGTGCCAGCAGCCAACGACTAACCTACACCGGGGAGCTGTTTTTT. Protein sequence: CASSQRLTYTGELFF. The rearrangement uses TRBV4-2 and TRBJ2-2; a possible D gene is TRBD2 (5 bases). Trimming took off 2 bases at V and 3 bases at J, with 10 bases between the two ends. This CDR3 is 15 amino acids long. Germline-derived CDR1 and CDR2 are LGHNA and YNFKEQ.

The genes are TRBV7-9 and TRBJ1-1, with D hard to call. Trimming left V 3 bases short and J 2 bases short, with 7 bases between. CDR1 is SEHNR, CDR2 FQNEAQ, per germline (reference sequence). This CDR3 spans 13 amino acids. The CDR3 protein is CASSFWINTEAFF. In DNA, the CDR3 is TGTGCCAGCAGCTTTTGGATAAACACTGAAGCTTTCTTT.

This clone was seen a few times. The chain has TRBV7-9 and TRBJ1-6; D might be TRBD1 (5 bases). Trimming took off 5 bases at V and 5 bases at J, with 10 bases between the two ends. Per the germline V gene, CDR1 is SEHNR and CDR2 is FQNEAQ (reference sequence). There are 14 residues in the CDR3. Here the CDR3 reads CASSRQGDNSPLHF. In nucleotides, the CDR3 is TGTGCCAGCAGCCGTCAGGGAGATAATTCACCCCTCCACTTT.

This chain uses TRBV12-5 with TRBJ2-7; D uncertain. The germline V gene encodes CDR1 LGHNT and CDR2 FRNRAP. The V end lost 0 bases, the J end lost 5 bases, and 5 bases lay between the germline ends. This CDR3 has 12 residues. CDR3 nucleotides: TGTGCTAGTGGTTTGGTAAAGGACGAGCAGTACTTC. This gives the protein CASGLVKDEQYF.

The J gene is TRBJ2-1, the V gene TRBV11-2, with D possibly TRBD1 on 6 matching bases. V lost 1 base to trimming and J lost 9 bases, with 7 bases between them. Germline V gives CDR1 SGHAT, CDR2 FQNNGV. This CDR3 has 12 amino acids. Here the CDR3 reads CASSLVRGEQFF. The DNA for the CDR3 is TGTGCCAGCAGCTTAGTCAGGGGTGAGCAGTTCTTC.

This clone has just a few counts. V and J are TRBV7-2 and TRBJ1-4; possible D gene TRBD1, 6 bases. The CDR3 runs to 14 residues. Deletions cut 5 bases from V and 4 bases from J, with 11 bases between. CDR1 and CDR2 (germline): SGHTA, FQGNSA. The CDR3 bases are TGTGCCAGCAGCCCAGGGGCTATTAATGAAAAACTGTTTTTT. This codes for CASSPGAINEKLFF.

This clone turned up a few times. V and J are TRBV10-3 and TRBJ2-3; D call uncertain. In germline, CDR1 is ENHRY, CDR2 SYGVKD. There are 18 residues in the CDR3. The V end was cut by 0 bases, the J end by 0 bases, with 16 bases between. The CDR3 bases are TGTGCCATCAGTGAGTCCCTTAGGACGGATAGAAGCACAGATACGCAGTATTTT. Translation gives CAISESLRTDRSTDTQYF.

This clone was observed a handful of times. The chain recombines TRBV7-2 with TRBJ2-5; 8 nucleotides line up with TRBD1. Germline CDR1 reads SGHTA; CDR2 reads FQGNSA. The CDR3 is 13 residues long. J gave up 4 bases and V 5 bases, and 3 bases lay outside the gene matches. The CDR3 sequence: CASSVQGGETQYF. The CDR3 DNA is TGTGCCAGCAGCGTACAGGGGGGAGAGACCCAGTACTTC.

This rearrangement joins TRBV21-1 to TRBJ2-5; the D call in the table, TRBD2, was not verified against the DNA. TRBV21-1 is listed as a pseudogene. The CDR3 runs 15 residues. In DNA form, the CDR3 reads TGTGCCAGCAGCAAAAGGGCCGGGACTAAAGGGACCCAGTACTTC. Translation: CASSKRAGTKGTQYF.

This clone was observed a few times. In nucleotides, the CDR3 is TGTGCCAGCGGGACAGGGGGGCGCGGCGAGCAGTACTTC. Protein sequence: CASGTGGRGEQYF. The V gene is TRBV5-6, the J gene TRBJ2-7, with 11 bases identical to TRBD1. Germline V gives CDR1 SGHDT, CDR2 YYEEEE. This CDR3 has 13 amino acids. The ends lost 7 bases at V and 6 bases at J; junction bases unmatched: 6.

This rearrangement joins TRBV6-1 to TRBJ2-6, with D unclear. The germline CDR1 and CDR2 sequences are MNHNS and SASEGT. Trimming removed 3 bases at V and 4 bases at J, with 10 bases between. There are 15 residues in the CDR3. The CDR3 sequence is CASSEGNSGANVLTF. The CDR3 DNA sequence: TGTGCCAGCAGTGAGGGCAACTCCGGGGCCAACGTCCTGACTTTC.

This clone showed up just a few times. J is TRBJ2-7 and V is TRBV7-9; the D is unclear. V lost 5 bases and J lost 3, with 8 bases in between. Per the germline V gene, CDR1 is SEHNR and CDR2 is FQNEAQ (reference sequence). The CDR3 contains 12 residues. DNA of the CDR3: TGTGCCAGCAGCCCTATGGGCTACGAGCAGTACTTC. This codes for CASSPMGYEQYF.

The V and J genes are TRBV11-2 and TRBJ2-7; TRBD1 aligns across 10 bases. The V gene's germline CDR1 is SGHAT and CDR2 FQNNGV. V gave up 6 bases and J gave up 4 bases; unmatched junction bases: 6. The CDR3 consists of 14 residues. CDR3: CASREGQGRYEQYF. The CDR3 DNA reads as TGTGCCAGCAGGGAGGGACAGGGGAGGTACGAGCAGTACTTC.

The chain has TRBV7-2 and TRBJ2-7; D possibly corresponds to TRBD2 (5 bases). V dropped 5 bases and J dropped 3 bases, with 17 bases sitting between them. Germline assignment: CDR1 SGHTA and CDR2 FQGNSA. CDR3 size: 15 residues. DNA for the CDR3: TGTGCCAGCAGCCAGAGGGAGTCGATGAGCTACGAGCAGTACTTC. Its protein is CASSQRESMSYEQYF.